The rows below give T cell receptor beta chains drawn from one sample of a study of control samples from healthy donors and cancer patients. Some clones are missing from TCRdb's copy, which holds only in-frame ones; the method was immunoSEQ multiplex PCR. Altogether 98,000 or so clones are present, roughly 83% being singletons, with the ten largest covering about 10%. Sequencing was carried out using blood. These receptors all stem from a woman in her 30s in good health. Both conserved end residues are part of each CDR3. Each record gives: clone size, V gene, CDR3 length, J gene, D gene, CDR3 DNA, CDR3 protein. A D gene is named only where the DNA matches it firmly. Only part of the rows carry a size: once, few, many, or a class if the clone is expanded.

clone_size: .
v_call: TRBV12-5
cdr3_length: 14
j_call: TRBJ1-2
d_call: TRBD1
cdr3_nt: TGTGCTAGTGGTCAGATGGGGTCAGGGGGTGGCTACACCTTC
cdr3_aa: CASGQMGSGGGYTF

clone_size: .
v_call: TRBV30
cdr3_length: 14
j_call: TRBJ2-1
d_call: .
cdr3_nt: TGTGCCTGGGGACGTACTAGCTCCTACAATGAGCAGTTCTTC
cdr3_aa: CAWGRTSSYNEQFF

clone_size: .
v_call: TRBV2
cdr3_length: 13
j_call: TRBJ2-1
d_call: TRBD1
cdr3_nt: TGTGCCAGTCTTCGGGACAGGGGTAATGAGCAGTTCTTC
cdr3_aa: CASLRDRGNEQFF

clone_size: .
v_call: TRBV6-1
cdr3_length: 16
j_call: TRBJ2-2
d_call: TRBD1
cdr3_nt: TGTGCCAGCAGTGAAGGAGGGGGCTCGAACACCGGGGAGCTGTTTTTT
cdr3_aa: CASSEGGGSNTGELFF

clone_size: .
v_call: TRBV30
cdr3_length: 14
j_call: TRBJ2-5
d_call: .
cdr3_nt: TGTGCCTGCGCGACACCCGGAAAACTAGAGACCCAGTACTTC
cdr3_aa: CACATPGKLETQYF

clone_size: .
v_call: TRBV7-6
cdr3_length: 12
j_call: TRBJ2-3
d_call: TRBD2
cdr3_nt: TGTGCCAGCAGCATAACTAGCGGTCCGCAGTATTTT
cdr3_aa: CASSITSGPQYF

clone_size: .
v_call: TRBV7-2
cdr3_length: 15
j_call: TRBJ2-4
d_call: .
cdr3_nt: TGTGCCAGCAGCTTAGCGGGGGTAGCCAAAAACATTCAGTACTTC
cdr3_aa: CASSLAGVAKNIQYF

clone_size: .
v_call: TRBV19
cdr3_length: 13
j_call: TRBJ2-2
d_call: .
cdr3_nt: TGTGCCAGTAGTCTGGGATCTACCGGGGAGCTGTTTTTT
cdr3_aa: CASSLGSTGELFF

clone_size: once
v_call: TRBV9
cdr3_length: 14
j_call: TRBJ1-2
d_call: .
cdr3_nt: TGTGCCAGCAGCGCAGACGGATCTAACTATGGCTACACCTTC
cdr3_aa: CASSADGSNYGYTF

clone_size: .
v_call: TRBV5-1
cdr3_length: 15
j_call: TRBJ2-2
d_call: .
cdr3_nt: TGCGCCAGCAGCTTGAGGGACACCCACACCGGGGAGCTGTTTTTT
cdr3_aa: CASSLRDTHTGELFF

clone_size: .
v_call: TRBV6-2/TRBV6-3
cdr3_length: 11
j_call: TRBJ1-2
d_call: .
cdr3_nt: TGTGCCAGCAGCACCTGGTGGGGCTACACCTTC
cdr3_aa: CASSTWWGYTF